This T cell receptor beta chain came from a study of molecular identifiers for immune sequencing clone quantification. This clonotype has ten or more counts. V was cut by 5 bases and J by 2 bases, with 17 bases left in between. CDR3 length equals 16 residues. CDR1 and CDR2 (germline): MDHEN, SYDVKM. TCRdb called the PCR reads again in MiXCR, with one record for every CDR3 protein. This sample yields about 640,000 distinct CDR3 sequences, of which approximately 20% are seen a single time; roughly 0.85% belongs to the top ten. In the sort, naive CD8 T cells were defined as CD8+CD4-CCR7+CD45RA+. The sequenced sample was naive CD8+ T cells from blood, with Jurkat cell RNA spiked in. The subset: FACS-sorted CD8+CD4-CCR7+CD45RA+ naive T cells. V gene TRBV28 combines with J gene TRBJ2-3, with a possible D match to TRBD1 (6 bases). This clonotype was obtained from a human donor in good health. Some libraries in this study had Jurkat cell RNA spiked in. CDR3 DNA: TGTGCCAGCAGTACCACGGACAGTAGACTCACAGATACGCAGTATTTT. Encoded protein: CASSTTDSRLTDTQYF. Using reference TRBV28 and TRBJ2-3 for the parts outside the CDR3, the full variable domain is DVKVTQSSRYLVKRTGEKVFLECVQDMDHENMFWYRQDPGLGLRLIYFSYDVKMKEKGDIPEGYSVSREKKERFSLILESASTNQTSMYLCASSTTDSRLTDTQYFGPGTRLTVL.